This TCR beta chain was documented in a study of blood T cell repertoires in COVID-19. CDR1 is WNHNN, CDR2 SYGVQD, per germline (reference sequence). Trimming pared 8 bases from V and 10 bases from J, leaving 18 bases between. The CDR3 runs to 13 residues. The table came from immunoSEQ multiplex PCR; TCRdb's copy has only in-frame clones and leaves some out. This repertoire shows about 90,000 clones, 91% found once; its top ten account for more than 1.5%. The sequenced sample consisted of peripheral blood. The genes are TRBV10-1 and TRBJ2-1, with D maybe TRBD2 (6 bases). The TCR sequence derives from a human donor with active COVID-19. The donor label of this sample is uncertain. The CDR3 bases are TGCGCCAGCCAAGTGGTGTTCGGGGGAGAGCAGTTCTTC. Protein product: CASQVVFGGEQFF.